Below, 16 T cell receptor beta chains from the same sample are listed, as sequenced in a study of T cell changes during pregnancy in multiple sclerosis. The repertoire was sequenced with immunoSEQ multiplex PCR; TCRdb's copy has only in-frame clones and lacks some. The profile shows about 57,000 clones, around 93% of them singletons. This sample comprised peripheral blood, obtained after pregnancy. The receptors derive from a female donor in good health, enrolled as a control in a pregnancy study.

Here the CDR3 DNA reads TGCAGCGTTGAGGGGCCGATCTATGGCTACACCTTC. Translation gives CSVEGPIYGYTF. V usage is TRBV29-1 and J usage is TRBJ1-2; the D gene is possibly TRBD1 (5 bases). V was cut by 3 bases and J by 4 bases, with 9 bases left in between. This CDR3 is built from 12 residues. CDR1 is SQVTM, CDR2 ANQGSEA, per germline.

CDR3 amino acids: CASSLLTLGGDTEAFF. In DNA form, the CDR3 reads TGTGCCAGCTCCCTCTTGACCCTCGGGGGGGACACTGAAGCTTTCTTT. The rearrangement uses TRBV18 and TRBJ1-1, with D possibly TRBD1 on 5 matching bases. The CDR3 totals 16 residues. The germline V gene encodes CDR1 KGHSH and CDR2 LQKENI. Trimming removed 6 bases from V and 3 bases from J, with 20 bases in between.

The rearrangement links TRBV5-1 to TRBJ1-1, with D unclear. V was trimmed by 4 bases and J by 0 bases, leaving 10 bases between them. CDR3 length: 14 residues. In germline, CDR1 is SGHRS, CDR2 YFSETQ. The DNA of the CDR3 is TGCGCCAGCAGCCGGGGATACATGAACACTGAAGCTTTCTTT. Amino acid sequence: CASSRGYMNTEAFF.

The CDR3, as DNA: TGCAGCGCTTCACCGGGACAGGGGTCCCCCCTATCCGAGCAGTACTTC. The encoded protein is CSASPGQGSPLSEQYF. This chain joins TRBV29-1 and TRBJ2-7; the match to TRBD1 covers 10 bases. Germline V gene sequence: CDR1 SQVTM, CDR2 ANQGSEA. V gave up 7 bases and J gave up 6 bases; unmatched junction bases: 18. CDR3 length: 16 amino acids.

This clone was seen more than once but under ten times. J is TRBJ1-1 and V is TRBV4-1, with 7 positions matching TRBD1. Trimming at V came to 6 bases and at J to 1 base, leaving 8 bases not matched to a gene. This CDR3 spans 15 amino acids. Germline V gene sequence: CDR1 MGHRA, CDR2 YSYEKL. As DNA, the CDR3 is TGCGCCAGCAGGGAATCCGGGACAGCGAACACTGAAGCTTTCTTT. Its translation is CASRESGTANTEAFF.

The gene calls are TRBV27 and TRBJ1-6, with 10 bases that match TRBD1. Germline V gives CDR1 MNHEY, CDR2 SMNVEV (reference sequence). The J segment lost 9 bases and the V segment lost 2 bases, leaving 10 bases of the junction unmatched. The CDR3 is 17 residues long. The chain's CDR3 is CASSLELTGGFGSPLHF. In nucleotides, the CDR3 is TGTGCCAGCAGTTTAGAGTTGACAGGGGGCTTCGGTTCACCCCTCCACTTT.

The V and J genes are TRBV15 and TRBJ2-7; TRBD1 matches at 7 bases. The length of the CDR3 is 15 residues. V shed 2 bases and J 0 bases; nucleotides not matched to a gene: 4. Germline CDR1 reads LNHNV; CDR2 reads YYDKDF (reference sequence). The CDR3 DNA is TGTGCCACCAGCAGATACCGGGACAGCTCCTACGAGCAGTACTTC. The encoded protein is CATSRYRDSSYEQYF.

This clone was counted once. In DNA, the CDR3 is TGTGCCAGCCGTGAGTCTGGAAACACCATATATTTT. Its protein product is CASRESGNTIYF. The chain carries TRBV28 and TRBJ1-3; no firm D call. There are 12 residues in the CDR3. Trimming pared 8 bases from V and 1 base from J, leaving 6 bases between. Looked up from germline, CDR1 is MDHEN and CDR2 is SYDVKM.

The rearrangement links TRBV5-1 to TRBJ1-2; perhaps TRBD1 as D (5 bases). Per the germline V gene, CDR1 is SGHRS and CDR2 is YFSETQ. This CDR3 spans 13 amino acids. The ends were cut back, 5 bases at V and 2 bases at J, with 10 bases in the middle. CDR3 residues: CASRGEENYGYTF. The CDR3, as DNA: TGCGCCAGCAGGGGGGAGGAAAACTATGGCTACACCTTC. Full variable domain (remainder filled in from reference TRBV5-1 and TRBJ1-2): KAGVTQTPRYLIKTRGQQVTLSCSPISGHRSVSWYQQTPGQGLQFLFEYFSETQRNKGNFPGRFSGRQFSNSRSEMNVSTLELGDSALYLCASRGEENYGYTFGSGTRLTVV.

The chain links TRBV7-6 to TRBJ2-3; 8 bases align to TRBD1. The CDR3 totals 15 residues. Germline V gives CDR1 SGHVS, CDR2 FNYEAQ. Trimming cost V 3 bases and J 2 bases; bases outside gene matches: 4. CDR3 nucleotides: TGTGCCAGCAGCTTTGGGGACAGGTTCACAGATACGCAGTATTTT. Its protein product is CASSFGDRFTDTQYF.

The chain couples TRBV19 to TRBJ2-1; a possible D gene is TRBD2 (6 bases). This CDR3 is built from 15 residues. Trimming shortened V by 7 bases and J by 0 bases, and 13 bases separated the two germline ends. The germline V gene encodes CDR1 LNHDA and CDR2 SQIVND (reference sequence). Here the CDR3 DNA reads TGTGCCAGTATTCAGAGCGGGCACTCCTACAATGAGCAGTTCTTC. This translates into CASIQSGHSYNEQFF.

This chain joins TRBV7-7 and TRBJ2-3, with 7 bases identical to TRBD1. Trimming at V came to 5 bases and at J to 0 bases, leaving 5 bases not matched to a gene. Germline CDR1 reads SSHAT; CDR2 reads FNYEAQ (reference sequence). The CDR3 loop spans 15 amino acids. As DNA, the CDR3 is TGTGCCAGCAGCCAGACAGGGTCTAGCACAGATACGCAGTATTTT. It is translated as CASSQTGSSTDTQYF.

The chain links TRBV5-1 to TRBJ2-1; 11 bases match TRBD2. Germline V CDR1 and CDR2: SGHRS, YFSETQ. V shed 3 bases and J 9 bases; nucleotides not matched to a gene: 11. CDR3 size: 16 residues. The CDR3 here is CASSWETSGRISEQFF. In DNA, the CDR3 is TGCGCCAGCAGCTGGGAAACTAGCGGGAGAATTAGTGAGCAGTTCTTC.

The CDR3, as DNA: TGTGCCAGCAGCCCACAGAACCCTGGAAACACCATATATTTT. It is translated as CASSPQNPGNTIYF. The chain combines TRBV7-2 with TRBJ1-3; the D is unclear. The CDR3 totals 14 residues. The V end lost 5 bases, the J end lost 2 bases, and 10 bases lay between the germline ends. Germline V gene sequence: CDR1 SGHTA, CDR2 FQGNSA.

The chain joins TRBV28 to TRBJ2-2; possible D gene TRBD2, 6 bases. Germline values: CDR1 MDHEN, CDR2 SYDVKM. Trimming cost V 7 bases and J 5 bases, with 29 bases left between them. The CDR3 is 19 residues long. The CDR3 nucleotides are TGTGCCAGCACCTTATTTCACCCCTACGGGACGGGGGTAACCGGGGAGCTGTTTTTT. Amino acid sequence: CASTLFHPYGTGVTGELFF.

This clone was recorded only once. This chain links TRBV12-5 with TRBJ1-5, with D possibly TRBD1 on 6 matching bases. Trimming took off 3 bases at V and 0 bases at J, with 9 bases between the two ends. The V gene's germline CDR1 is LGHNT and CDR2 FRNRAP. This CDR3 comprises 15 residues. CDR3 sequence: CASGFSGDSNQPQHF. As DNA, the CDR3 is TGTGCTAGTGGTTTTTCAGGGGATAGCAATCAGCCCCAGCATTTT.